What follows describes a single TCR beta chain. The data originate from a study of T cell repertoires in ileal Crohn's disease. The method was immunoSEQ multiplex PCR; TCRdb's version includes in-frame clones alone and lacks a portion of them. The sample consists of some 12,000 clones, 65% to 85% of them appearing once. Described time point: neoterminal ileum biopsy at postoperative endoscopy, about 6 months after surgery. The CDR3 sequence is 15 residues long. The trim removed 2 bases at V and 8 bases at J, leaving 11 bases unmatched. Looked up from germline, CDR1 is KGHSH and CDR2 is LQKENI. Material for sequencing was ileal tissue. The sequence derives from an adult with Crohn's disease. The rearrangement uses TRBV18 and TRBJ1-1; TRBD1 matches at 7 bases. The CDR3 DNA is TGTGCCAGCTCACCAAACCACGGGGACAGCCGAGAAGCTTTCTTT. Amino acid sequence: CASSPNHGDSREAFF.